The present TCR beta chain was sequenced within a study of identical twins. General study points: A cross-sectional statistical analysis, not follow-up of the same donors, supported the conclusions.

The germline CDR1 and CDR2 sequences are SGHVS and FNYEAQ. The CDR3 runs 13 residues. The ends were cut back, 0 bases at V and 6 bases at J, with 6 bases in the middle. Template switching supplied a universal primer site; unique molecular identifiers were carried on the cDNA. In TCRdb, the 5' RACE reads were re-called with MiXCR into one record per CDR3 protein. The top ten clones hold less than 6.5% of a sample with about 220,000 distinct CDR3 sequences, roughly 7.5% of them seen once. As concerns this clonotype: Its antigen remains unknown.

The donor group consisted entirely of healthy Caucasians. Another study also made use of these data, one on yellow fever vaccine responses in identical twins. That study reports: Reportedly, the T cell response mounted by twins to vaccine seemed partly convergent, partly personalized.

The TCR sequence derives from a woman aged 18-29 years in good health. The sample was CD8+ T cells sorted from blood. The chain recombines TRBV7-6 with TRBJ1-5, with unresolved D. The CDR3 DNA sequence: TGTGCCAGCAGCTTAGCGGAATCTCAGCCCCAGCATTTT. Its translation: CASSLAESQPQHF.